This T cell receptor beta chain was obtained from a study of beta chain features in type 1 diabetes. Investigators reverse transcribed all isolated RNA, so they sequenced expressed TCRB transcripts. Measured with immunoSEQ multiplex PCR; TCRdb has only the in-frame clones, and not every one. The repertoire holds approximately 300,000 clones, with around 10% as singletons. Cells sorted by CD45RO/CCR7/CD25/CD127/CD95/CD27 comprised CD4+ naive, central memory, regulatory and stem cell-like memory cells. Sort purity for all populations was recorded as exceeding 98%. This clone turned up a few times. Other DNA variants within this sample encode the same CDR3. The sequencing sample was made of naive CD4+ T cells from blood. The TCR originated in a woman in her twenties or thirties in good health.

CDR3: CASSLLAGGPYEQYF. The CDR3 nucleotides read TGCGCCAGCAGCTTACTAGCGGGAGGGCCCTACGAGCAGTACTTC. This rearrangement joins TRBV5-1 to TRBJ2-7, with 13 positions matching TRBD2. The junction had 1 base not matched to a gene; V was cut back by 2 bases and J by 2 bases. The germline CDR1 and CDR2 sequences are SGHRS and YFSETQ. This CDR3 is built from 15 residues.